This TCR beta chain is from a study of tumor-infiltrating lymphocytes in localized non-small cell lung cancer (dated by TCRdb to about 2021). Turning to the overall study: Patients whose samples were collected after neoadjuvant chemotherapy, as well as both smokers and never-smokers and several histologies, were included in the cohort. In total, the ICON cohort consisted of over a hundred surgical patients with localized non-small cell lung cancer who had their tumors resected. TCR sequencing was one of several integrated assays, alongside flow cytometry, multiplex immunofluorescence, RNA-seq, exome sequencing and proteomics, applied to the same patients. From each patient came resected tumor tissue plus uninvolved lung tissue from that same patient, and the uninvolved lung tissue was described as non-adjacent to the tumor. A total of some 56 patients were included in the paired tumor versus uninvolved lung comparison of immunoSEQ T-cell fraction.

ICON enrollment began in 2016, and the last patient was enrolled in September 2018. A subcohort of around 76 patients provided fresh tumor and matched uninvolved tissue for in-depth immune analyses, with TCR sequencing among those analyses. TCR sequencing was performed on DNA isolated from bulk tissue, without cell sorting. TCR sequencing with the immunoSEQ assay provided the T-cell fraction in tumor and uninvolved lung tissue. The authors processed their data as follows. In the survival analysis, patients were divided into a high T-cell fraction group (upper tertile) and a low T-cell fraction group (lower two tertiles), and the two groups were compared using a log-rank test. Paired tumor versus uninvolved lung differences in T-cell fraction were tested with a signed-rank test. TCRdb re-hosts the immuneACCESS table, in-frame sequences only. Its copies lack some clones; in the studies checked, an unresolved V gene accounts for under half of them, and the cause for the rest is not known. The V and J calls and clone size come from that table; D and trimming were worked out from the DNA. In all, the sample holds thousands of clones, and under 80% of those were seen once. More than 10% of the sample rests with the top ten.

As regards this clone: Its antigen is unknown. No much larger clonotype is one base removed from it; base qualities were not supplied.

Results and caveats for the whole study, not just this receptor: No difference in TCR-derived T-cell fraction was observed between the flow cytometry-defined immunotypes IM1 (good prognosis) and IM2 (poor prognosis). Consistent with immunofluorescence CD3 counts, TCRbeta sequencing supported greater T cell infiltration in tumors than in uninvolved lung tissue. Because different pieces of the same tissue were used for different assays, technical variation could not be separated from intratumor heterogeneity. Since assay coverage differed from patient to patient depending on how much tissue was available, TCR sequencing was done for only a subset of the cohort.

The CDR3 has 11 amino acids, counting the end cysteine and phenylalanine. Only the CDR3 DNA stays, 33 bases, in frame from base 1. The trim is 4 bases for V and 8 bases for J, with a gap of 11 bases between the germline ends. The germline V gene (reference sequence) yields GTSNPN for CDR1 and SVGIG for CDR2. The V and J segments used are TRBV30 and TRBJ1-1, with no D gene named confidently. Material for sequencing was uninvolved lung tissue not adjacent to the tumor. This clonotype was sampled from a human donor with non-small cell lung cancer. The nucleotide sequence is TGTGCCTGGAATCCGGAGAGAGAAGCTTTCTTT. This encodes CAWNPEREAFF. The full variable domain, completed from the reference TRBV30 and TRBJ1-1 proteins outside the CDR3, reads SQTIHQWPATLVQPVGSPLSLECTVEGTSNPNLYWYRQAAGRGLQLLFYSVGIGQISSEVPQNLSASRPQDRQFILSSKKLLLSDSGFYLCAWNPEREAFFGQGTRLTVV.